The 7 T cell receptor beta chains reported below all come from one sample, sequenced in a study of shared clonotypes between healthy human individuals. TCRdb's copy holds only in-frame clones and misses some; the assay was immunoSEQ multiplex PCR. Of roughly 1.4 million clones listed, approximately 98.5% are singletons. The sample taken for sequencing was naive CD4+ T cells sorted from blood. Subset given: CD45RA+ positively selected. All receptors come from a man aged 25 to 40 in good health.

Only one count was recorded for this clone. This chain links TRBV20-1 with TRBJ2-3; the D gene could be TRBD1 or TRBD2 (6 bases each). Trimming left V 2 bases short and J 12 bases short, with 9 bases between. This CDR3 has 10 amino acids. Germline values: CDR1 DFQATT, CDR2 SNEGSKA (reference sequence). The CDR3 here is CSARRGPQYF. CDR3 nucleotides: TGCAGTGCTAGACGGGGGCCCCAGTATTTT.

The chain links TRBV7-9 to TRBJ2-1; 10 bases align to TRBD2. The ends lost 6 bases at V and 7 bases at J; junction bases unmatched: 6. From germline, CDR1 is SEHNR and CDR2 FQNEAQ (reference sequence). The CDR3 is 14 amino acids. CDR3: CASRDSGRFNEQFF. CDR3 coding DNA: TGTGCCAGCAGGGATAGCGGGAGGTTTAATGAGCAGTTCTTC.

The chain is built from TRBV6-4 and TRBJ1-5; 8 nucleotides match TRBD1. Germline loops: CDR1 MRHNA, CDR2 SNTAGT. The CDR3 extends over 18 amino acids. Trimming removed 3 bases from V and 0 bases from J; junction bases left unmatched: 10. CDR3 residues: CASSEQSDREYSNQPQHF. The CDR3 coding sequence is TGTGCCAGCAGTGAACAATCGGACAGGGAATATAGCAATCAGCCCCAGCATTTT.

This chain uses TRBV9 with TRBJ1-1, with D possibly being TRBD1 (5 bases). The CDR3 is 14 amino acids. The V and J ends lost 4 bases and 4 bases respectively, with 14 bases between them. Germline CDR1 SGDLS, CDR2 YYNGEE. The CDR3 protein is CASSIGVAGTEAFF. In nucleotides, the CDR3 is TGTGCCAGCAGCATAGGGGTTGCGGGCACTGAAGCTTTCTTT.

The CDR3 loop is CASSPGGWRNQPQHF. The CDR3 region has the DNA TGTGCCAGCAGTCCTGGGGGGTGGCGAAATCAGCCCCAGCATTTT. The chain uses TRBV28 and TRBJ1-5, with D possibly matching TRBD1 (5 bases). There are 15 residues in the CDR3. The germline V gene encodes CDR1 MDHEN and CDR2 SYDVKM. The germline V and J ends were trimmed by 5 bases and 4 bases, with 15 bases remaining between them.

CDR3 residues: CATSRVGLAGADTQYF. In nucleotides, the CDR3 is TGTGCCACCAGCAGAGTGGGACTAGCGGGAGCAGATACGCAGTATTTT. The chain joins TRBV15 to TRBJ2-3; 14 nucleotides match TRBD2. V shed 1 base and J 4 bases; nucleotides not matched to a gene: 1. Germline CDR1 reads LNHNV; CDR2 reads YYDKDF (reference sequence). This CDR3 comprises 16 residues. Full variable domain (rest looked up from reference TRBV15 and TRBJ2-3): DAMVIQNPRYQVTQFGKPVTLSCSQTLNHNVMYWYQQKSSQAPKLLFHYYDKDFNNEADTPDNFQSRRPNTSFCFLDIRSPGLGDTAMYLCATSRVGLAGADTQYFGPGTRLTVL.

In DNA, the CDR3 is TGCGCCAGCAGCTTGGAGACTAGCTCTAGCACAGATACGCAGTATTTT. Protein: CASSLETSSSTDTQYF. The rearrangement links TRBV5-1 to TRBJ2-3; 7 bases fit TRBD2. Germline CDR1 SGHRS, CDR2 YFSETQ. The CDR3 runs to 16 residues. J gave up 0 bases and V 0 bases, and 4 bases lay outside the gene matches.